Below, 27 T cell receptor beta chains from the same sample are listed, as sequenced in a study of cytomegalovirus exposure and HLA in healthy donors. PCR involved 60 Vbeta and 13 Jbeta primers. TCRdb's copy holds only in-frame clones and misses some; the assay was immunoSEQ multiplex PCR. The profile shows about 130,000 clones, over 60% of them singletons. What was sequenced was PBMCs. The receptors originated from a man aged 30 to 45 in good health and CMV-seronegative.

V gene TRBV7-9 combines with J gene TRBJ2-1; TRBD1 is a possible D gene (6 bases). Germline CDR1 SEHNR, CDR2 FQNEAQ (reference sequence). The CDR3 spans 12 residues. Trimming pared 7 bases from V and 15 bases from J, leaving 19 bases between. The CDR3 DNA follows: TGTGCCAGCAACCTTCCTGACAGGAGCGCGTTCTTC. Protein: CASNLPDRSAFF. Full variable domain (remainder filled in from reference TRBV7-9 and TRBJ2-1): DTGVSQNPRHKITKRGQNVTFRCDPISEHNRLYWYRQTLGQGPEFLTYFQNEAQLEKSRLLSDRFSAERPKGSFSTLEIQRTEQGDSAMYLCASNLPDRSAFFGPGTRLTVL.

CDR3 sequence: CASRYRTITDTQYF. The CDR3 DNA reads as TGTGCCAGTCGGTATAGAACCATCACAGATACGCAGTATTTT. The chain joins TRBV6-5 to TRBJ2-3; D gene uncertain. Between the trimmed V and J ends, which lost 9 bases and 2 bases, there was a span of 15 bases. Germline V CDR1 and CDR2: MNHEY, SVGAGI. The CDR3 runs to 14 residues.

The genes are TRBV19 and TRBJ2-7; TRBD2 matches 13 bases. V was pared by 2 bases and J by 0 bases, with 13 bases of the junction left unmatched. This CDR3 is 20 amino acids long. The germline gives CDR1 LNHDA, CDR2 SQIVND (reference sequence). The CDR3 loop is CASSILGLAGVIWISYEQYF. The DNA of the CDR3 is TGTGCCAGTAGTATACTCGGACTAGCGGGAGTAATATGGATCTCCTACGAGCAGTACTTC.

The J gene is TRBJ2-3, the V gene TRBV11-3; TRBD2 is a possible D gene (5 bases). Germline V gene data show CDR1 as SGHNT and CDR2 as YENEEA. The CDR3 has 14 residues. Trimming removed 3 bases from V and 2 bases from J, with 9 bases in between. Here the CDR3 reads CASSFGLHTDTQYF. In DNA form, the CDR3 reads TGTGCCAGCAGCTTCGGACTTCACACAGATACGCAGTATTTT.

In regard to this clone: The sample holds other DNA sequences that translate to the same CDR3. This chain uses TRBV6-1 with TRBJ1-5, with no clear D. Germline CDR1 reads MNHNS; CDR2 reads SASEGT. CDR3 length: 14 amino acids. V shed 6 bases and J shed 0 bases, with 9 bases lying between them. The CDR3: CASSEDYSNQPQHF. CDR3 bases: TGTGCCAGCAGCGAGGATTATAGCAATCAGCCCCAGCATTTT.

The chain links TRBV19 to TRBJ2-7, with a weak D call TRBD2 (6 bases). Trimming took off 4 bases at V and 0 bases at J, with 13 bases between the two ends. The CDR3 consists of 15 residues. Per the germline V gene, CDR1 is LNHDA and CDR2 is SQIVND (reference sequence). The CDR3 is CASSTISGSSYEQYF. For the CDR3, the DNA is TGTGCCAGTAGTACCATTAGCGGAAGCTCCTACGAGCAGTACTTC. Full variable domain (rest looked up from reference TRBV19 and TRBJ2-7): DGGITQSPKYLFRKEGQNVTLSCEQNLNHDAMYWYRQDPGQGLRLIYYSQIVNDFQKGDIAEGYSVSREKKESFPLTVTSAQKNPTAFYLCASSTISGSSYEQYFGPGTRLTVT.

The chain is built from TRBV25-1 and TRBJ2-3; 12 nucleotides agree with TRBD1. This CDR3 is built from 17 residues. With 3 bases clipped from V and 6 bases from J, the junction kept 10 bases outside the gene matches. Germline V gives CDR1 MGHDK, CDR2 SYGVNS. CDR3 sequence (DNA): TGTGCCAGCAGTGACCCCCCGGGACAGGGGGCATCGGATACGCAGTATTTT. As protein: CASSDPPGQGASDTQYF.

V is TRBV4-1 and J is TRBJ1-4, with TRBD1 as a possible D gene (6 bases). Germline V lookup: CDR1 MGHRA, CDR2 YSYEKL. V lost 0 bases and J 7 bases, leaving 12 bases between the germline ends. This CDR3 has 15 residues. As DNA, the CDR3 is TGCGCCAGCAGCCAAGAATGGAGGGGGGGTGAAAAACTGTTTTTT. This codes for CASSQEWRGGEKLFF.

The rearrangement uses TRBV6-1 and TRBJ1-5, with 7 positions matching TRBD1. Losses at the gene ends were 2 bases for V and 7 bases for J; bases not matched to a gene: 11. Germline CDR1 reads MNHNS; CDR2 reads SASEGT. The length of the CDR3 is 16 residues. The CDR3, as DNA: TGTGCCAGCAGTGAACCCCTTACAGGGGTTCGCCAGCCCCAGCATTTT. Protein sequence: CASSEPLTGVRQPQHF.

The rearrangement links TRBV4-1 to TRBJ2-7, with D hard to call. The length of the CDR3 is 14 residues. CDR1 is MGHRA, CDR2 YSYEKL, per germline. V lost 0 bases to trimming and J lost 9 bases, with 15 bases between them. The CDR3 nucleotides read TGCGCCAGCAGCCAAGATCTAGACCAGTTCGGGCAGTACTTC. Residues: CASSQDLDQFGQYF.

This clone was observed a single time. The chain combines TRBV5-1 with TRBJ1-2; D is possibly TRBD1 (6 bases). Germline V gene sequence: CDR1 SGHRS, CDR2 YFSETQ. V lost 4 bases, J lost 2 bases, and 12 bases lay in between. This CDR3 comprises 14 residues. The CDR3 loop is CASSIGQSNYGYTF. Written as DNA, the CDR3 is TGCGCCAGCAGCATTGGACAGTCAAACTATGGCTACACCTTC.

This clone was counted only a few times. This chain joins TRBV7-9 and TRBJ2-4, with D possibly being TRBD2 (5 bases). The germline V and J ends were trimmed by 4 bases and 3 bases, with 16 bases remaining between them. Germline V gives CDR1 SEHNR, CDR2 FQNEAQ (reference sequence). The CDR3 loop spans 16 amino acids. CDR3 sequence (DNA): TGTGCCAGCAGCTACCCTACGGACTTTGGCAAAAACATTCAGTACTTC. Amino acid sequence: CASSYPTDFGKNIQYF.

This chain connects TRBV28 to TRBJ2-3, with 7 positions matching TRBD2. V gave up 7 bases and J gave up 3 bases; unmatched junction bases: 13. This CDR3 has 16 amino acids. From germline, CDR1 is MDHEN and CDR2 SYDVKM. DNA of the CDR3: TGTGCCAGCACCACCACTAGCGCTGGGGGGACAGATACGCAGTATTTT. Amino acid sequence: CASTTTSAGGTDTQYF.

V gene TRBV30 combines with J gene TRBJ1-1; 7 nucleotides agree with TRBD1. V lost 6 bases, J lost 2 bases, and 6 bases stayed unmatched. The CDR3 contains 13 residues. The germline gives CDR1 GTSNPN, CDR2 SVGIG (reference sequence). The CDR3: CACPRTGNTEAFF. Written as DNA, the CDR3 is TGTGCCTGCCCCCGGACAGGTAACACTGAAGCTTTCTTT.

The chain combines TRBV13 with TRBJ2-7; TRBD1 matches 9 bases. Germline CDR1 and CDR2: PRHDT and FYEKMQ (reference sequence). The length of the CDR3 is 14 residues. Losses at the gene ends were 6 bases for V and 0 bases for J; bases not matched to a gene: 3. The CDR3 DNA is TGTGCCAGCAGGGGGACAGGGCTCTCCTACGAGCAGTACTTC. Translating it yields CASRGTGLSYEQYF.

CDR3 nucleotide sequence: TGTGCCAGCTCACAACTGACAGGGAATTTTGGTCACACTGAAGCTTTCTTT. It specifies CASSQLTGNFGHTEAFF. The chain employs TRBV18 and TRBJ1-1, with TRBD1 identical over 7 bases. The J segment lost 3 bases and the V segment lost 4 bases, leaving 14 bases of the junction unmatched. This CDR3 spans 17 amino acids. Germline lookup yields CDR1 KGHSH and CDR2 LQKENI.

This chain uses TRBV2 with TRBJ2-7; the D is unclear. Germline CDR1 and CDR2: SNHLY and FYNNEI. The CDR3 is made up of 14 amino acids. The V end was cut by 6 bases, the J end by 2 bases, with 14 bases between. The CDR3 protein is CASRQTQEAYEQYF. DNA of the CDR3: TGTGCCAGCAGGCAGACACAAGAAGCCTACGAGCAGTACTTC. Full variable domain (rest looked up from reference TRBV2 and TRBJ2-7): EPEVTQTPSHQVTQMGQEVILRCVPISNHLYFYWYRQILGQKVEFLVSFYNNEISEKSEIFDDQFSVERPDGSNFTLKIRSTKLEDSAMYFCASRQTQEAYEQYFGPGTRLTVT.

This rearrangement joins TRBV9 to TRBJ2-5; TRBD1 matches at 8 bases. After removal of 3 bases from V and 5 bases from J, the junction contained 12 bases not matched to a gene. This CDR3 comprises 16 residues. Germline CDR1 and CDR2: SGDLS and YYNGEE. CDR3 residues: CASSGGRSGGFETQYF. The CDR3 nucleotides are TGTGCCAGCAGCGGTGGGAGGTCAGGGGGCTTCGAGACCCAGTACTTC. Filled out from reference TRBV9 and TRBJ2-5, the complete variable domain reads DSGVTQTPKHLITATGQRVTLRCSPRSGDLSVYWYQQSLDQGLQFLIQYYNGEERAKGNILERFSAQQFPDLHSELNLSSLELGDSALYFCASSGGRSGGFETQYFGPGTRLLVL.

This clone was found a few times. The V gene is TRBV4-2, the J gene TRBJ2-7; D is perhaps TRBD1 (5 bases). This CDR3 spans 15 amino acids. Germline V CDR1 and CDR2: LGHNA, YNFKEQ. The ends were cut back, 0 bases at V and 7 bases at J, with 16 bases in the middle. The CDR3 is CASSQDMAGMGEQYF. The CDR3 DNA follows: TGTGCCAGCAGCCAAGATATGGCAGGGATGGGAGAGCAGTACTTC.

J is TRBJ1-5 and V is TRBV30; D is ambiguous. CDR1 and CDR2 from the germline V gene are GTSNPN and SVGIG (reference sequence). This CDR3 contains 14 residues. Trimming stripped 0 bases from V and 7 bases from J, with 13 bases between. As DNA, the CDR3 is TGTGCCTGGAGTGTACCTGGGCCCAGACAGCCCCAGCATTTT. Translated, it gives CAWSVPGPRQPQHF.

This chain connects TRBV9 to TRBJ2-7; 10 positions match TRBD2. Trimming removed 2 bases from V and 4 bases from J; junction bases left unmatched: 6. The CDR3 extends over 15 amino acids. The germline CDR1 and CDR2 sequences are SGDLS and YYNGEE. This CDR3 reads CASSVQAGGLYEQYF. The CDR3, as DNA: TGTGCCAGCAGCGTCCAAGCGGGAGGGCTTTACGAGCAGTACTTC.

The V gene is TRBV9, the J gene TRBJ2-1; 12 bases match TRBD2. Germline assignment: CDR1 SGDLS and CDR2 YYNGEE. J gave up 6 bases and V 0 bases, and 4 bases lay outside the gene matches. The CDR3 extends over 16 amino acids. DNA for the CDR3: TGTGCCAGCAGCGTAGCTAGCGGGGGGGACAGCAATGAGCAGTTCTTC. Translated, it gives CASSVASGGDSNEQFF.

The chain is built from TRBV5-5 and TRBJ2-3, with TRBD1 identical over 12 bases. The germline gives CDR1 SGHKS, CDR2 YYEKEE (reference sequence). The CDR3 totals 17 residues. The V and J ends lost 4 bases and 3 bases, in that order; junction bases with no gene match: 9. In DNA, the CDR3 is TGTGCCAGCAGCCCAGGGACAGGGGGCGTTTTAACAGATACGCAGTATTTT. Protein: CASSPGTGGVLTDTQYF.

This rearrangement joins TRBV5-1 to TRBJ2-7; a weak D match, TRBD1 (6 bases). The CDR3 is 15 residues long. The germline V and J ends were trimmed by 3 bases and 4 bases, with 17 bases remaining between them. The germline V gene has CDR1 SGHRS and CDR2 YFSETQ. The CDR3 DNA follows: TGCGCCAGCAGCTCTGGGCAGGGGTTGTCTTACGAGCAGTACTTC. This sequence encodes CASSSGQGLSYEQYF.

This sequence joins TRBV19 and TRBJ2-7; the D gene is possibly TRBD1 (6 bases). This CDR3 contains 16 residues. Germline V gene lookup returns CDR1 LNHDA and CDR2 SQIVND (reference sequence). V lost 4 bases and J lost 2, with 18 bases in between. Here the CDR3 reads CASSNGQVDSTYEQYF. CDR3 bases: TGTGCCAGTAGTAATGGGCAGGTGGACAGCACCTACGAGCAGTACTTC.

This chain joins TRBV7-2 and TRBJ2-3; weak D call: TRBD2 (7 bases). Germline V gene lookup returns CDR1 SGHTA and CDR2 FQGNSA. Trimming took 4 bases from V and 2 from J, leaving 13 bases between them. The CDR3 is 15 residues long. CDR3 loop: CASSSGGPLTDTQYF. CDR3 coding DNA: TGTGCCAGCAGCTCCGGGGGGCCCCTCACAGATACGCAGTATTTT.

This sequence joins TRBV2 and TRBJ2-7; perhaps TRBD2 as D (5 bases). Germline CDR1 reads SNHLY; CDR2 reads FYNNEI. V lost 6 bases, J lost 0 bases, and 12 bases lay in between. The CDR3 covers 14 residues. The CDR3 here is CASRVLDFSYEQYF. The CDR3 DNA is TGTGCCAGCAGAGTTTTGGACTTCTCCTACGAGCAGTACTTC.